The clone carrying this T cell receptor (beta chain) has only one observation. Its antigen is unknown. The CDR3 consists of 15 residues. The germline V and J ends were trimmed by 5 bases and 2 bases, with 14 bases remaining between them. Germline V lookup: CDR1 SGHTA, CDR2 FQGNSA. Profiling relied on immunoSEQ multiplex PCR, and the TCRdb table lists in-frame clones only, not all of them. The data hold some 120,000 clones, with over 85% observed a single time. The entry originates in a study of T cell responses to AZD1222 COVID-19 vaccine. Study-wide results and caveats: Reportedly, nearly half the spike-specific TCRs target unmutated variant regions. The donor cohort was predominantly white British with a female majority, and clonal diversity may have been underestimated.

The source of this sequence is an adult in good health. This rearrangement joins TRBV7-2 to TRBJ2-3; perhaps TRBD1 as D (5 bases). Here the sequenced sample was peripheral blood, taken on day 0 of AZD1222 vaccination. The CDR3 loop reads CASSLTAPNTDTQYF. The CDR3 nucleotides are TGTGCCAGCAGCCTGACAGCCCCGAACACAGATACGCAGTATTTT.